This TCR beta chain emerged from a study of identical twins. Notes on the study in general: Conclusions were based on cross-sectional statistical analysis, without following the same donors.

In its sample, this clonotype was seen a few times. Its antigen is not known. CDR3 size: 15 residues. With 1 base clipped from V and 5 bases from J, the junction kept 6 bases outside the gene matches. Germline loops: CDR1 SEHNR, CDR2 FQNEAQ (reference sequence). TCRdb reanalysed the 5' RACE reads using MiXCR and keeps one entry per CDR3 protein. The sample carries fewer than 250,000 distinct CDR3 sequences, approximately 7.3% recorded once. This same sample was also taken into another study, of yellow fever vaccine responses in identical twins.

The origin of this receptor is a woman younger than 30 in good health. Sequencing used CD8+ T cells sorted from blood. The chain has TRBV7-9 and TRBJ2-5; 8 bases are a match to TRBD2. The CDR3 bases are TGTGCCAGCAGCTTAGATGCGGGGGGCGCGGAGACCCAGTACTTC. Its translation: CASSLDAGGAETQYF.